These 26 T cell receptor beta chains originate from one sample sequenced in a study of blood T cells in healthy people across ages. A sample-barcoded 5' primer and a J-beta primer mix were used in a second PCR of roughly 7 to 11 cycles. A single record per CDR3 protein comes from TCRdb applying MiXCR to the 5' RACE reads. Of around 800,000 distinct CDR3 sequences listed, around a quarter were seen once; the top ten hold less than 3.5%. The sample was also linked to a second study, of T cells of mothers and their children.

The source material was blood. These receptors all stem from a boy younger than 18 in good health.

This clonotype came up a few times. The V gene is TRBV6-5, the J gene TRBJ2-3; possible D gene TRBD1, 6 bases. CDR3 length: 16 residues. The germline V gene has CDR1 MNHEY and CDR2 SVGAGI. Trimming pared 2 bases from V and 9 bases from J, leaving 21 bases between. CDR3 nucleotide sequence: TGTGCCAGCAGTTACAGTGGGGGAGCTAGCACAGGGACGCAGTATTTT. Its translation: CASSYSGGASTGTQYF.

This clonotype was picked up a small number of times. A read error may produce the germline difference seen at one junction end. The CDR3 is CASSLRSAGANVPTF. CDR3 in DNA: TGTGCCAGCAGCTTACGTTCGGCGGGGGCCAACGTCCCGACTTTC. The chain recombines TRBV7-9 with TRBJ2-6, with TRBD2 as a possible D gene (7 bases). The CDR3 consists of 15 residues. Germline V gives CDR1 SEHNR, CDR2 FQNEAQ (reference sequence).

CDR3 protein: CSVIFGTDPNEKLFF. Here the CDR3 DNA reads TGCAGCGTGATCTTCGGGACAGATCCCAATGAAAAACTGTTTTTT. This sequence joins TRBV29-1 and TRBJ1-4, with TRBD1 identical over 7 bases. V was clipped by 6 bases and J by 5 bases; unmatched bases: 12. Germline assignment: CDR1 SQVTM and CDR2 ANQGSEA. The CDR3 loop spans 15 amino acids.

V usage is TRBV10-3 and J usage is TRBJ1-5, with no clear D. This CDR3 is built from 14 residues. Trimming removed 6 bases at V and 9 bases at J, with 18 bases between. Germline assignment: CDR1 ENHRY and CDR2 SYGVKD. The CDR3 nucleotides are TGTGCCATCAGCCCAGGACCCGAATCGGGGCCCCAGCATTTT. This translates into CAISPGPESGPQHF.

This chain connects TRBV6-5 to TRBJ2-7; D remains unclear. Trimming shortened V by 5 bases and J by 2 bases, and 7 bases separated the two germline ends. The CDR3 has 12 amino acids. Germline V lookup: CDR1 MNHEY, CDR2 SVGAGI. The CDR3 nucleotides are TGTGCCAGCAGTGCCCGACCCTACGAGCAGTACTTC. It codes for CASSARPYEQYF.

This clonotype was observed a few times. The conserved final phenylalanine or tryptophan is absent from the CDR3, which likely points to a read error. The chain couples TRBV10-2 to TRBJ2-4; a weak D match, TRBD2 (6 bases). Germline-derived CDR1 and CDR2 are WSHSY and SAAADI. The CDR3 runs to 12 residues. V was cut by 5 bases and J by 8 bases, with 10 bases left in between. The CDR3 coding sequence is TGCGCCAGCAGTTCTGGGGGGTACATTCAGTACCTC. Translated, it gives CASSSGGYIQYL.

This CDR3 reads CASSAKGTEQFF. CDR3 coding DNA: TGCGCCAGCAGCGCAAAGGGGACTGAGCAGTTCTTC. The chain links TRBV5-1 to TRBJ2-1; D is tentatively TRBD1 or TRBD2 (5 bases each). The germline gives CDR1 SGHRS, CDR2 YFSETQ. The CDR3 has 12 amino acids. Between the trimmed V and J ends, which lost 4 bases and 9 bases, there was a span of 11 bases. Looking up the rest from reference TRBV5-1 and TRBJ2-1 gives the full variable domain: KAGVTQTPRYLIKTRGQQVTLSCSPISGHRSVSWYQQTPGQGLQFLFEYFSETQRNKGNFPGRFSGRQFSNSRSEMNVSTLELGDSALYLCASSAKGTEQFFGPGTRLTVL.

This chain uses TRBV5-1 with TRBJ2-3; possibly TRBD1 or TRBD2 for D (5 bases each). CDR1 and CDR2 (germline): SGHRS, YFSETQ. The ends were cut back, 5 bases at V and 2 bases at J, with 18 bases in the middle. The CDR3 covers 16 residues. The CDR3 nucleotides read TGCGCCAGCAGTTTCCCCTCCGGGGCGAACACAGATACGCAGTATTTT. This codes for CASSFPSGANTDTQYF.

V gene TRBV4-1 combines with J gene TRBJ2-2; D ambiguous. The V gene's germline CDR1 is MGHRA and CDR2 YSYEKL. This CDR3 is built from 13 residues. V lost 1 base to trimming and J lost 8 bases, with 8 bases between them. The CDR3 is CASSQGLGGELFF. DNA for the CDR3: TGCGCCAGCAGCCAAGGGCTGGGGGGGGAGCTGTTTTTT.

This clonotype appeared once. The chain uses TRBV4-1 and TRBJ2-1; TRBD1 or TRBD2 may be the D gene (5 bases each). This CDR3 contains 15 residues. Trimming left V 0 bases short and J 8 bases short, with 14 bases between. Per germline, CDR1 MGHRA and CDR2 YSYEKL. The CDR3 DNA follows: TGCGCCAGCAGCCAAGATAAGAGGGGTGATCATGAGCAGTTCTTC. This gives the protein CASSQDKRGDHEQFF.

The rearrangement uses TRBV15 and TRBJ2-5; D uncertain. The CDR3 length is 13 residues. Deletions cut 4 bases from V and 1 base from J, with 7 bases between. Looked up from germline, CDR1 is LNHNV and CDR2 is YYDKDF (reference sequence). CDR3 in amino acids: CATSKAFQETQYF. The CDR3, as DNA: TGTGCCACCAGCAAGGCGTTCCAAGAGACCCAGTACTTC.

The chain is built from TRBV3-1 and TRBJ2-7; the match to TRBD1 covers 10 bases. CDR1 and CDR2 from the germline V gene are LGHDT and YNNKEL (reference sequence). V dropped 0 bases and J dropped 6; count of bases not matched to a gene: 8. CDR3 length: 16 residues. In DNA, the CDR3 is TGTGCCAGCAGCCAAGATGGCGGGACAGGGGTTCGCGAGCAGTACTTC. This encodes CASSQDGGTGVREQYF.

V gene TRBV6-6 combines with J gene TRBJ2-7; no clear D gene. The CDR3 loop spans 12 amino acids. V gave up 6 bases and J gave up 7 bases, with 13 bases separating them. From germline, CDR1 is MNHNY and CDR2 SVGAGI (reference sequence). The CDR3 reads CASRIGSVEQYF. CDR3 DNA sequence: TGTGCCAGCAGAATCGGATCGGTGGAGCAGTACTTC.

This clonotype was seen more than once but under ten times. The rearrangement uses TRBV6-1 and TRBJ1-5; D unclear. The CDR3 covers 12 residues. Deletions cut 7 bases from V and 2 bases from J, with 6 bases between. The germline CDR1 and CDR2 sequences are MNHNS and SASEGT. The CDR3 DNA is TGTGCCAGCATGACGGGCAATCAGCCCCAGCATTTT. This sequence encodes CASMTGNQPQHF.

The chain recombines TRBV7-9 with TRBJ2-5, with 10 nucleotides matching TRBD1. V trimming: 1 base; J trimming: 5 bases; junction bases outside the gene matches: 10. CDR1 is SEHNR and CDR2 is FQNEAQ in the germline V gene (reference sequence). The CDR3 sequence is 17 residues long. CDR3 amino acids: CASSLGPGTGVRETQYF. CDR3 DNA sequence: TGTGCCAGCAGCTTAGGACCCGGGACAGGGGTACGGGAGACCCAGTACTTC. Drawing the rest from reference TRBV7-9 and TRBJ2-5, the complete variable domain is DTGVSQNPRHKITKRGQNVTFRCDPISEHNRLYWYRQTLGQGPEFLTYFQNEAQLEKSRLLSDRFSAERPKGSFSTLEIQRTEQGDSAMYLCASSLGPGTGVRETQYFGPGTRLLVL.

V and J are TRBV28 and TRBJ2-7; D is perhaps TRBD2 (5 bases). V shed 6 bases and J shed 11 bases, with 14 bases lying between them. Germline CDR1 reads MDHEN; CDR2 reads SYDVKM. The CDR3 has 11 amino acids. The CDR3 is CASRGLYVKYF. DNA for the CDR3: TGTGCCAGCAGAGGACTTTACGTAAAGTACTTC.

The J gene is TRBJ2-2, the V gene TRBV9, with D perhaps matching TRBD1 (6 bases). Germline V gene data show CDR1 as SGDLS and CDR2 as YYNGEE. Trimming removed 4 bases from V and 8 bases from J, with 18 bases in between. This CDR3 region has 15 residues. CDR3 sequence reads: CASSTRQASGGELFF. The CDR3 DNA reads as TGTGCCAGCAGCACCCGACAGGCCAGCGGTGGGGAGCTGTTTTTT. The variable domain in full, with the rest retrieved from reference TRBV9 and TRBJ2-2, is DSGVTQTPKHLITATGQRVTLRCSPRSGDLSVYWYQQSLDQGLQFLIQYYNGEERAKGNILERFSAQQFPDLHSELNLSSLELGDSALYFCASSTRQASGGELFFGEGSRLTVL.

This clonotype was detected only a few times. This rearrangement joins TRBV27 to TRBJ2-3; the D is unclear. The CDR3 length is 12 residues. Germline V gene sequence: CDR1 MNHEY, CDR2 SMNVEV (reference sequence). V lost 6 bases, J lost 4 bases, and 8 bases lay in between. As DNA, the CDR3 is TGTGCCAGCAGCCGTCTAGCAGATACGCAGTATTTT. As protein: CASSRLADTQYF.

This clonotype was detected only a few times. This may be a read error, as it is one base from a much larger clone. The V and J genes are TRBV29-1 and TRBJ2-7, with 7 positions matching TRBD2. The tail of the sequence fits TRBJ2-1 better, so the J call may be wrong. Looked up from germline, CDR1 is SQVTM and CDR2 is ANQGSEA. The CDR3 sequence is 15 residues long. The DNA of the CDR3 is TGCAGCGTTCCAAGGGGCCTAGCGGTGAACAATGAGCAGTTCTTC. It yields the protein CSVPRGLAVNNEQFF.

This chain joins TRBV28 and TRBJ1-2; unclear D gene. The CDR3 covers 14 residues. Trimming removed 7 bases at V and 3 bases at J, with 15 bases between. CDR1 MDHEN and CDR2 SYDVKM come from the germline V gene. The DNA for the CDR3 is TGTGCCAGCACCCGTGAGGGTCTCTACTATGGCTACACCTTC. Its translation is CASTREGLYYGYTF.

This clonotype occurred a few times. The chain recombines TRBV20-1 with TRBJ2-5; 11 nucleotides line up with TRBD1. With V trimmed by 5 bases and J by 11 bases, 7 bases remained unmatched. Germline loops: CDR1 DFQATT, CDR2 SNEGSKA (reference sequence). The CDR3 has 12 residues. The CDR3 here is CSARTGGGEQYF. CDR3 nucleotides: TGCAGTGCTCGGACAGGGGGCGGAGAGCAGTACTTC.

The CDR3 spells CATSGDHNYGYTF. DNA of the CDR3: TGTGCCACCAGTGGAGACCATAACTATGGCTACACCTTC. The chain carries TRBV24-1 and TRBJ1-2, with no clear D. The CDR3 spans 13 residues. With 5 bases removed from V and 1 base from J, the gap between germline ends came to 7 bases. CDR1 KGHDR and CDR2 SFDVKD come from the germline V gene.

This chain links TRBV5-1 with TRBJ2-3; D perhaps matches TRBD1 (5 bases). Trimming took 1 base from V and 1 from J, leaving 13 bases between them. The CDR3 covers 16 residues. Germline-derived CDR1 and CDR2 are SGHRS and YFSETQ. The CDR3 coding sequence is TGCGCCAGCAGCTTGTTAGGGGCAGAGCGCACAGATACGCAGTATTTT. As protein: CASSLLGAERTDTQYF. Full variable domain (rest looked up from reference TRBV5-1 and TRBJ2-3): KAGVTQTPRYLIKTRGQQVTLSCSPISGHRSVSWYQQTPGQGLQFLFEYFSETQRNKGNFPGRFSGRQFSNSRSEMNVSTLELGDSALYLCASSLLGAERTDTQYFGPGTRLTVL.

The gene calls are TRBV12-5 and TRBJ2-1; the D gene is possibly TRBD1 (5 bases). The germline CDR1 and CDR2 sequences are LGHNT and FRNRAP. Between the trimmed V and J ends, which lost 1 base and 5 bases, there was a span of 6 bases. This CDR3 spans 13 amino acids. The CDR3 here is CASGLGQNNEQFF. The DNA of the CDR3 is TGTGCTAGTGGTTTGGGACAGAACAATGAGCAGTTCTTC.

This clonotype was found once. The junction departs from germline at one end; a sequencing error may be responsible. The J gene is TRBJ1-4, the V gene TRBV5-6, with D unresolved. The CDR3 runs 11 residues. The V gene's germline CDR1 is SGHDT and CDR2 YYEEEE. In DNA, the CDR3 is TGTGCCAGCAGCTCAAACAGAGGCGGGCGGTTT. It translates to CASSSNRGGRF.

This clonotype was counted between two and nine times. This rearrangement joins TRBV6-6 to TRBJ2-7; TRBD1 is a possible D gene (6 bases). Germline CDR1 and CDR2: MNHNY and SVGAGI (reference sequence). CDR3 length: 16 residues. V was clipped by 5 bases and J by 0 bases, with 17 bases between them. The CDR3 sequence: CASSTPGTWGSYEQYF. CDR3 nucleotide sequence: TGTGCCAGCAGTACCCCGGGGACATGGGGCTCCTACGAGCAGTACTTC.